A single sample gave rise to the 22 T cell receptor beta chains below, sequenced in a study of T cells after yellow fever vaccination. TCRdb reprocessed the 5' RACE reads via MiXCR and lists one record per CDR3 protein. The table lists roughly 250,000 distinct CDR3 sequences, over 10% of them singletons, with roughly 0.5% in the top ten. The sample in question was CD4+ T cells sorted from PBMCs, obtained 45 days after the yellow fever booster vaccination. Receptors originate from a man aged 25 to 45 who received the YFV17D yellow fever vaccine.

CDR3 sequence: CASSPTTPGNADTQYF. As DNA, the CDR3 is TGTGCCAGCTCACCAACAACCCCCGGGAACGCAGATACGCAGTATTTT. The V and J genes are TRBV18 and TRBJ2-3, with D perhaps TRBD2 (5 bases). The V end lost 2 bases, the J end lost 4 bases, and 16 bases lay between the germline ends. Germline V CDR1 and CDR2: KGHSH, LQKENI. This CDR3 comprises 16 residues.

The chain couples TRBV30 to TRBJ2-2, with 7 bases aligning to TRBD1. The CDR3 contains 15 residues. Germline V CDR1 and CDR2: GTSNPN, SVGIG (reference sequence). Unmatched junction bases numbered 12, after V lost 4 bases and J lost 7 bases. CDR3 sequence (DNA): TGTGCCTGGATGGGGGACGACAGGGCGGACGGGGAGCTGTTTTTT. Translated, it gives CAWMGDDRADGELFF.

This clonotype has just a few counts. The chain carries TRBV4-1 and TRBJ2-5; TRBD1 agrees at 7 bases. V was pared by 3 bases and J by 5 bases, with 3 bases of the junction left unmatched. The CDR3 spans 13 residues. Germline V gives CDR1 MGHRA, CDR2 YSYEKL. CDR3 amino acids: CASSQDRPETQYF. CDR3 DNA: TGCGCCAGCAGCCAGGACAGGCCGGAGACCCAGTACTTC.

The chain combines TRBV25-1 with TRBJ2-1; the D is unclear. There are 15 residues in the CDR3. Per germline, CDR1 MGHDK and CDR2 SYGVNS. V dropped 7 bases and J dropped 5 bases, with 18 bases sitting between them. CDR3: CASTGITDGNNEQFF. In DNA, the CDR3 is TGTGCCAGCACAGGTATCACGGACGGCAACAATGAGCAGTTCTTC.

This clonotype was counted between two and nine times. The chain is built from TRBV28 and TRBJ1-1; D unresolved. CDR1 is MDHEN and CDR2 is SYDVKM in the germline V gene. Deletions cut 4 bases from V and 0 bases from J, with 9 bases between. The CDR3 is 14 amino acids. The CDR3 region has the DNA TGTGCCAGCAGTTCGAGAGCAATGAACACTGAAGCTTTCTTT. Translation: CASSSRAMNTEAFF. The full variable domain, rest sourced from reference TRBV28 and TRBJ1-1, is DVKVTQSSRYLVKRTGEKVFLECVQDMDHENMFWYRQDPGLGLRLIYFSYDVKMKEKGDIPEGYSVSREKKERFSLILESASTNQTSMYLCASSSRAMNTEAFFGQGTRLTVV.

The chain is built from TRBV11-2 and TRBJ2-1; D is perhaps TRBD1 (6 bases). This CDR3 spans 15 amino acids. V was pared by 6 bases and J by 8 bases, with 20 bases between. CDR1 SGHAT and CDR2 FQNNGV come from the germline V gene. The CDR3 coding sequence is TGTGCCAGCAGAAGGACAGTGGGCGCCTTCTATGAGCAGTTCTTC. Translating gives CASRRTVGAFYEQFF.

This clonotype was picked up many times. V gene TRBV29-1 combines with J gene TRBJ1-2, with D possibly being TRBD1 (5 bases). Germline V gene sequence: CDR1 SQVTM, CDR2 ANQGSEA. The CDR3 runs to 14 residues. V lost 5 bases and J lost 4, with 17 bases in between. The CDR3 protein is CSVPPTDSLYGYTF. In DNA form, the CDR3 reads TGCAGCGTTCCCCCTACTGACAGTCTCTATGGCTACACCTTC.

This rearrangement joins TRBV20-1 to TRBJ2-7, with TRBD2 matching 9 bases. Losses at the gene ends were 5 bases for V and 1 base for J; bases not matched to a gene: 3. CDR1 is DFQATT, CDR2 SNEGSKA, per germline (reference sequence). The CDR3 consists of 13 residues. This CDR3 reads CSASSGASYEQYF. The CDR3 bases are TGCAGTGCTTCTAGCGGGGCGTCCTACGAGCAGTACTTC.

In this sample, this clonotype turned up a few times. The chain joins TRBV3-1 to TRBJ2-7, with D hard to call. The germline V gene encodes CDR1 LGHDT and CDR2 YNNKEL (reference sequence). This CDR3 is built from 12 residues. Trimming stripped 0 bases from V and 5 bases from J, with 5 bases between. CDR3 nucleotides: TGTGCCAGCAGCCAAGAGGTGCACGAGCAGTACTTC. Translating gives CASSQEVHEQYF.

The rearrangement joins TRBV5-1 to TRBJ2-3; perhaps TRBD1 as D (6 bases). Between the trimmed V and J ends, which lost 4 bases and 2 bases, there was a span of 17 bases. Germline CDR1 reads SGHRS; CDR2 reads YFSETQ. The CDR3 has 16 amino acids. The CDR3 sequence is CASSRGRGPATDTQYF. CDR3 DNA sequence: TGCGCCAGCAGCAGGGGGAGAGGTCCTGCCACAGATACGCAGTATTTT. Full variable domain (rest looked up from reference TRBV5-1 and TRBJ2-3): KAGVTQTPRYLIKTRGQQVTLSCSPISGHRSVSWYQQTPGQGLQFLFEYFSETQRNKGNFPGRFSGRQFSNSRSEMNVSTLELGDSALYLCASSRGRGPATDTQYFGPGTRLTVL.

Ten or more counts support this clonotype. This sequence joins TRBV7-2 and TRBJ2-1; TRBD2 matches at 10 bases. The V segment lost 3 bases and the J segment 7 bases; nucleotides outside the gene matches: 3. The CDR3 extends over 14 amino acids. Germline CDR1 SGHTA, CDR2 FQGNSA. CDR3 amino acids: CASSFGTSENEQFF. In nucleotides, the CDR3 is TGTGCCAGCAGCTTCGGGACTAGCGAAAATGAGCAGTTCTTC.

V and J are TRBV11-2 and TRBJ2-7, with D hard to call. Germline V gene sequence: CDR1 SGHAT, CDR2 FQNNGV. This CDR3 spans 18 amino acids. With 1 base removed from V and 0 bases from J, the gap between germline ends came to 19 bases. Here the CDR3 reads CASSLVTPQRASSYEQYF. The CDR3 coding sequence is TGTGCCAGCAGCTTAGTCACCCCACAGCGAGCCAGCTCCTACGAGCAGTACTTC.

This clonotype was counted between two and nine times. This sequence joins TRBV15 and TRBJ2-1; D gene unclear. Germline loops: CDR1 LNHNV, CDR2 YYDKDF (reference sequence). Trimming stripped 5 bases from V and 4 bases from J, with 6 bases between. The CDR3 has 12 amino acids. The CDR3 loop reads CATSLPYNEQFF. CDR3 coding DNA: TGTGCCACCAGCCTTCCTTACAATGAGCAGTTCTTC. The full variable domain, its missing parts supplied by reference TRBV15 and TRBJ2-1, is DAMVIQNPRYQVTQFGKPVTLSCSQTLNHNVMYWYQQKSSQAPKLLFHYYDKDFNNEADTPDNFQSRRPNTSFCFLDIRSPGLGDTAMYLCATSLPYNEQFFGPGTRLTVL.

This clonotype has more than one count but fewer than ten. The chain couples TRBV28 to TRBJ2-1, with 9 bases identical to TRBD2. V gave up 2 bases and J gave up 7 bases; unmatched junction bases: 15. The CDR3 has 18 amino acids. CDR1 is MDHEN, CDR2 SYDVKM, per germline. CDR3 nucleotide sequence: TGTGCCAGCAGTTTAGTCGGGTCCCGGAGCGGGAGGTTGAATGAGCAGTTCTTC. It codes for CASSLVGSRSGRLNEQFF.

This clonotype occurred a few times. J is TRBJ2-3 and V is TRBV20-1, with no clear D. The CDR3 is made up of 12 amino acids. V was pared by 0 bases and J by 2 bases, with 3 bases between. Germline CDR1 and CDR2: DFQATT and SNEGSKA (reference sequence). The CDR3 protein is CSARDTTDTQYF. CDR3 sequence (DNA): TGCAGTGCTAGAGACACCACAGATACGCAGTATTTT.

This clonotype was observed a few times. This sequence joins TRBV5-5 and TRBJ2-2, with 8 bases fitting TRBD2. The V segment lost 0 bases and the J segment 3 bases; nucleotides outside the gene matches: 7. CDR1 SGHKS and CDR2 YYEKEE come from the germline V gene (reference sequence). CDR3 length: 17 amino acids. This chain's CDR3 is CASSLAVSAGDTGELFF. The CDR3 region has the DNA TGTGCCAGCAGCTTGGCTGTTTCAGCGGGAGACACCGGGGAGCTGTTTTTT.

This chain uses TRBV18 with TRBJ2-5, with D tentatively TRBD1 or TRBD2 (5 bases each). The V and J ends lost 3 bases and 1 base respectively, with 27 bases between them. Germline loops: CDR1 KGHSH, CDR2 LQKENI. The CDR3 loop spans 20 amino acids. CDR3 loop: CASSPAKANQPGRIQETQYF. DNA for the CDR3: TGTGCCAGCTCACCCGCGAAAGCCAATCAACCGGGACGGATCCAAGAGACCCAGTACTTC.

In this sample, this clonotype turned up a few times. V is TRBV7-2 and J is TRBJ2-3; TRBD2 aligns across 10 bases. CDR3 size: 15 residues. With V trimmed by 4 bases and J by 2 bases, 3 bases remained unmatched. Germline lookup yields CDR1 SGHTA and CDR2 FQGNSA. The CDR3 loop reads CASSYGLADTDTQYF. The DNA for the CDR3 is TGTGCCAGCAGCTATGGACTAGCGGACACAGATACGCAGTATTTT.

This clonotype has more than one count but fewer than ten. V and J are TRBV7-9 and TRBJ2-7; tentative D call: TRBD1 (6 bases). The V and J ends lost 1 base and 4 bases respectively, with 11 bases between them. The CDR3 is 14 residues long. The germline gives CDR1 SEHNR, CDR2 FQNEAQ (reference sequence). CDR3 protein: CASSLVQGHYEQYF. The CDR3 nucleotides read TGTGCCAGCAGCTTAGTACAGGGACATTACGAGCAGTACTTC.

This chain's CDR3 is CSASWDRALREQYF. The CDR3 region has the DNA TGCAGTGCTAGTTGGGACAGGGCCTTACGGGAGCAGTACTTC. The rearrangement links TRBV20-1 to TRBJ2-7; 9 bases fit TRBD1. The CDR3 has 14 amino acids. Germline V CDR1 and CDR2: DFQATT, SNEGSKA (reference sequence). V dropped 3 bases and J dropped 7; count of bases not matched to a gene: 10.

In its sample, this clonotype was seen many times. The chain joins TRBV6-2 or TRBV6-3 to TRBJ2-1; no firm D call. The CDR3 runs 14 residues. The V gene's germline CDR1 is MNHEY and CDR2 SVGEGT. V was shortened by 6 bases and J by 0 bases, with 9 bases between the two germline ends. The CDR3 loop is CASRVPSSYNEQFF. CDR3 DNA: TGTGCCAGCAGGGTCCCCAGCTCCTACAATGAGCAGTTCTTC.

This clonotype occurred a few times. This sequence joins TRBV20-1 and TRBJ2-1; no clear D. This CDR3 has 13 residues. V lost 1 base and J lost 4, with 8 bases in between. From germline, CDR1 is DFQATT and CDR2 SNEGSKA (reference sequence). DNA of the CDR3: TGCAGTGCTAGAGCCCGGGCTTACAATGAGCAGTTCTTC. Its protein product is CSARARAYNEQFF.